This T cell receptor beta chain was observed in a study of vaccination and CD4 T cells after COVID-19. Across the whole study: Each of the control cultures got a CEFX pool, an HIV-1 Nef pool, or no peptide.

Scientists ran DNA taken from cultured CD4+ T cells through the Oncomine TCR Beta short-read assay for sequencing. TCRdb re-derived calls from the PCR reads in MiXCR, one entry per CDR3 protein. The table lists around 20,000 distinct CDR3 sequences, 50% to 55% of them singletons. Only a few counts were recorded for this clonotype. Antigen specificity is unknown. This CDR3 comprises 16 residues. The germline V gene has CDR1 SEHNR and CDR2 FQNEAQ (reference sequence). The junction had 15 bases not matched to a gene; V was cut back by 5 bases and J by 8 bases. The treatment here: approximately nine-day PBMC culture with coronavirus spike peptide pools or control peptides (ViraFEST assay). Expanded clonotypes were found by TCR sequencing after peptide-pool stimulation (ViraFEST).

Input material: CD4+ T cells from blood, cultured in vitro. This rearrangement joins TRBV7-9 to TRBJ2-1, with 7 bases fitting TRBD2. The clonotype was recovered from a human donor who had recovered from COVID-19. The CDR3 sequence: CASSHGGGRGRDEQFF. CDR3 in DNA: TGTGCCAGCAGCCACGGAGGCGGGAGAGGTCGGGATGAGCAGTTCTTC.